Following are 13 T cell receptor beta chains from one sample sequenced in a study of blood T cell repertoires in COVID-19. The protocol was immunoSEQ multiplex PCR, while the TCRdb copy is restricted to in-frame clones and leaves out a portion. The repertoire has 450,000 to 500,000 clones, around 90% of them found once; the top ten carry about 0.75%. Sequenced material: PBMCs or T cells enriched from blood (not recorded which). These receptors all come from a woman aged 18-35 years who had recovered from COVID-19.

The chain joins TRBV10-3 to TRBJ1-4; D may be TRBD1 (6 bases). Germline assignment: CDR1 ENHRY and CDR2 SYGVKD. CDR3 size: 14 residues. V was shortened by 1 base and J by 7 bases, with 10 bases between the two germline ends. The CDR3 DNA follows: TGTGCCATCAGTGAGTGGGGGCTGGGTGAAAAACTGTTTTTT. Translating gives CAISEWGLGEKLFF.

This clone was observed a single time. The genes are TRBV7-9 and TRBJ2-7, with 8 bases fitting TRBD1. Germline V gene data show CDR1 as SEHNR and CDR2 as FQNEAQ (reference sequence). The V segment lost 5 bases and the J segment 5 bases; nucleotides outside the gene matches: 5. This CDR3 is built from 13 residues. The CDR3 here is CASSQSTGDEQYF. Written as DNA, the CDR3 is TGTGCCAGCAGCCAATCGACAGGGGACGAGCAGTACTTC.

The chain is built from TRBV29-1 and TRBJ1-2; D possibly corresponds to TRBD1 (5 bases). Germline lookup yields CDR1 SQVTM and CDR2 ANQGSEA. The CDR3 length is 9 residues. The V end lost 3 bases, the J end lost 11 bases, and 7 bases lay between the germline ends. The CDR3 protein is CSVDQGYTF. The CDR3 bases are TGCAGCGTTGACCAGGGTTACACCTTC.

The V and J genes are TRBV5-4 and TRBJ2-7; 7 nucleotides align to TRBD1. CDR1 and CDR2 from the germline V gene are SGHNT and YYREEE (reference sequence). The J segment lost 3 bases and the V segment lost 0 bases, leaving 6 bases of the junction unmatched. This CDR3 has 15 residues. CDR3 residues: CASSLGAGTDYEQYF. CDR3 nucleotides: TGTGCCAGCAGCTTGGGGGCAGGGACAGACTACGAGCAGTACTTC.

The chain recombines TRBV4-1 with TRBJ2-2; a weak D match, TRBD1 (8 bases). CDR1 and CDR2 from the germline V gene are MGHRA and YSYEKL. This CDR3 has 14 residues. Trimming cost V 6 bases and J 7 bases, with 15 bases left between them. CDR3 coding DNA: TGCGCCAGCAGGTTAACAGGGGGGGGCGGGGAGCTGTTTTTT. It codes for CASRLTGGGGELFF.

This clone has just one count. The V call is TRBV28, the J call TRBJ1-5; 9 bases match TRBD1. In germline, CDR1 is MDHEN, CDR2 SYDVKM. CDR3 length: 15 residues. The V and J ends lost 6 bases and 5 bases, in that order; junction bases with no gene match: 8. CDR3: CASSPGDRADQPQHF. CDR3 DNA: TGTGCCAGCAGCCCTGGGGACAGGGCTGATCAGCCCCAGCATTTT. The full variable domain, completed using reference TRBV28 and TRBJ1-5, is DVKVTQSSRYLVKRTGEKVFLECVQDMDHENMFWYRQDPGLGLRLIYFSYDVKMKEKGDIPEGYSVSREKKERFSLILESASTNQTSMYLCASSPGDRADQPQHFGDGTRLSIL.

This chain uses TRBV25-1 with TRBJ1-1, with D perhaps matching TRBD1 (6 bases). CDR1 is MGHDK, CDR2 SYGVNS, per germline. The ends were cut back, 3 bases at V and 4 bases at J, with 15 bases in the middle. This CDR3 is 15 amino acids long. In nucleotides, the CDR3 is TGTGCCAGCAGTGATAGCATTGGGGGCGGCACTGAAGCTTTCTTT. Translated: CASSDSIGGGTEAFF. The full variable domain, completed using reference TRBV25-1 and TRBJ1-1, is EADIYQTPRYLVIGTGKKITLECSQTMGHDKMYWYQQDPGMELHLIHYSYGVNSTEKGDLSSESTVSRIRTEHFPLTLESARPSHTSQYLCASSDSIGGGTEAFFGQGTRLTVV.

V and J are TRBV2 and TRBJ1-1, with 8 bases aligning to TRBD1. This CDR3 region has 15 residues. CDR1 is SNHLY, CDR2 FYNNEI, per germline. V shed 4 bases and J 0 bases; nucleotides not matched to a gene: 4. CDR3 sequence reads: CASSGDRNVNTEAFF. DNA for the CDR3: TGTGCCAGCAGTGGGGACAGGAATGTGAACACTGAAGCTTTCTTT.

The chain carries TRBV5-1 and TRBJ2-7; weak D call: TRBD2 (6 bases). CDR3 length: 13 residues. CDR1 and CDR2 (germline): SGHRS, YFSETQ. The ends were cut back, 6 bases at V and 4 bases at J, with 14 bases in the middle. DNA of the CDR3: TGCGCCAGCACCCCGGGGGAGGCGTACGAGCAGTACTTC. Translation: CASTPGEAYEQYF. The full variable domain, in which reference TRBV5-1 and TRBJ2-7 provide the parts outside the CDR3, is KAGVTQTPRYLIKTRGQQVTLSCSPISGHRSVSWYQQTPGQGLQFLFEYFSETQRNKGNFPGRFSGRQFSNSRSEMNVSTLELGDSALYLCASTPGEAYEQYFGPGTRLTVT.

The chain employs TRBV19 and TRBJ1-3; tentatively, D is TRBD1 (5 bases). CDR3 length: 15 residues. The V and J ends lost 2 bases and 2 bases respectively, with 10 bases between them. Germline V gene lookup returns CDR1 LNHDA and CDR2 SQIVND (reference sequence). The CDR3 sequence is CASSISREPGNTIYF. DNA of the CDR3: TGTGCCAGTAGTATATCCAGGGAACCTGGAAACACCATATATTTT.

The sample holds one count of this clone. The V gene is TRBV9, the J gene TRBJ2-1; 7 bases match TRBD2. V shed 4 bases, J shed 5 bases, and the junction held 9 bases outside the gene matches. This CDR3 spans 15 amino acids. CDR1 is SGDLS and CDR2 is YYNGEE in the germline V gene. CDR3 DNA: TGTGCCAGCAGCCCCCACTTGGGGGGGAACAATGAGCAGTTCTTC. Residues: CASSPHLGGNNEQFF.

The chain has TRBV6-5 and TRBJ2-1; TRBD1 matches at 10 bases. The V segment lost 4 bases and the J segment 9 bases; nucleotides outside the gene matches: 9. This CDR3 has 15 residues. Germline CDR1 MNHEY, CDR2 SVGAGI. The DNA for the CDR3 is TGTGCCAGCAGTTCAGGGACAGGGGTATCGAGTGAGCAGTTCTTC. This encodes CASSSGTGVSSEQFF.

The chain recombines TRBV5-1 with TRBJ2-1; D is possibly TRBD2 (5 bases). The length of the CDR3 is 14 residues. Trimming pared 7 bases from V and 8 bases from J, leaving 19 bases between. Germline CDR1 and CDR2: SGHRS and YFSETQ. CDR3 in amino acids: CASASVLSGDEQFF. Here the CDR3 DNA reads TGCGCCAGCGCCTCGGTTCTCAGCGGCGATGAGCAGTTCTTC.